These 28 T cell receptor beta chains originate from one sample sequenced in a study of control samples from healthy donors and cancer patients. Profiling relied on immunoSEQ multiplex PCR, and the TCRdb table lists in-frame clones only, not all of them. The sample holds about 110,000 clones; around 87% are singletons and the top ten take 3.7%. Sequencing was carried out using PBMCs. These receptors all come from a woman aged 60 to 75 with lung cancer.

The genes are TRBV7-9 and TRBJ2-1, with 7 positions matching TRBD2. This CDR3 has 13 residues. Germline values: CDR1 SEHNR, CDR2 FQNEAQ (reference sequence). With V trimmed by 8 bases and J by 2 bases, 3 bases remained unmatched. The CDR3 region has the DNA TGTGCCAGCGAAGGGACTACCTACAATGAGCAGTTCTTC. Amino acids: CASEGTTYNEQFF.

Only one count was recorded for this clone. Germline and junction disagree at one end, which may indicate a read error. V and J are TRBV5-1 and TRBJ2-2; 11 bases are a match to TRBD1. CDR3 length: 15 residues. Germline V CDR1 and CDR2: SGHRS, YFSETQ. CDR3 in amino acids: CARSGGTGGAGELFF. Written as DNA, the CDR3 is TGCGCCCGCAGCGGAGGGACAGGGGGGGCCGGGGAGCTGTTTTTT.

The V gene is TRBV7-9, the J gene TRBJ1-3; D gene ambiguous. Germline loops: CDR1 SEHNR, CDR2 FQNEAQ (reference sequence). The CDR3 consists of 16 residues. V lost 0 bases and J 0 bases, leaving 9 bases between the germline ends. The CDR3 nucleotides read TGTGCCAGCAGCTTAGCGGTGGTGCCCTCTGGAAACACCATATATTTT. Its translation: CASSLAVVPSGNTIYF.

The rearrangement links TRBV7-9 to TRBJ2-1; D is possibly TRBD1 (5 bases). Trimming left V 3 bases short and J 6 bases short, with 15 bases between. This CDR3 region has 15 residues. The germline CDR1 and CDR2 sequences are SEHNR and FQNEAQ (reference sequence). Here the CDR3 reads CASSFGARAPNEQFF. In DNA form, the CDR3 reads TGTGCCAGCAGCTTTGGGGCGCGAGCACCCAATGAGCAGTTCTTC.

The V call is TRBV27, the J call TRBJ1-1; D call uncertain. The ends were cut back, 2 bases at V and 7 bases at J, with 11 bases in the middle. The CDR3 spans 13 residues. Germline assignment: CDR1 MNHEY and CDR2 SMNVEV (reference sequence). CDR3 in amino acids: CASSLSGFSEAFF. The CDR3 DNA sequence: TGTGCCAGCAGTTTAAGCGGGTTTAGTGAAGCTTTCTTT.

V gene TRBV11-3 combines with J gene TRBJ2-1; maybe TRBD2 (5 bases). With 7 bases removed from V and 6 bases from J, the gap between germline ends came to 19 bases. Germline values: CDR1 SGHNT, CDR2 YENEEA. The CDR3 extends over 15 amino acids. The CDR3 DNA is TGTGCCAGCACTCTTGACGGGGTCCGGTCCAATGAGCAGTTCTTC. Translation gives CASTLDGVRSNEQFF.

This chain connects TRBV19 to TRBJ2-3; possibly TRBD1 for D (6 bases). The germline V and J ends were trimmed by 7 bases and 3 bases, with 20 bases remaining between them. CDR1 and CDR2 (germline): LNHDA, SQIVND (reference sequence). There are 16 residues in the CDR3. The CDR3 sequence is CASTAPMDRSTDTQYF. Written as DNA, the CDR3 is TGTGCCAGTACGGCCCCTATGGACAGATCAACAGATACGCAGTATTTT.

This rearrangement joins TRBV11-2 to TRBJ1-1; D is undetermined. The ends were cut back, 3 bases at V and 1 base at J, with 6 bases in the middle. Germline V gives CDR1 SGHAT, CDR2 FQNNGV. The CDR3 is 13 amino acids. The CDR3 region is CASSFGKNTEAFF. DNA of the CDR3: TGTGCCAGCAGCTTCGGGAAGAACACTGAAGCTTTCTTT.

The V and J genes are TRBV10-3 and TRBJ2-3, with TRBD2 as a possible D gene (5 bases). The CDR3 length is 14 residues. V was cut by 9 bases and J by 0 bases, with 13 bases left in between. The germline CDR1 and CDR2 sequences are ENHRY and SYGVKD. As DNA, the CDR3 is TGTGCCATGGCGCTCGGGGAGAGCACAGATACGCAGTATTTT. Its protein product is CAMALGESTDTQYF.

This clone has only one observation. This sequence joins TRBV9 and TRBJ2-2, with 13 bases aligning to TRBD2. The CDR3 is made up of 18 amino acids. The germline CDR1 and CDR2 sequences are SGDLS and YYNGEE. V was clipped by 4 bases and J by 4 bases; unmatched bases: 10. This CDR3 reads CASSSGTSGAGGTGELFF. DNA for the CDR3: TGTGCCAGCAGCTCTGGGACTAGCGGGGCCGGAGGCACCGGGGAGCTGTTTTTT.

This clone has more than one count but fewer than ten. The V gene is TRBV19, the J gene TRBJ2-5; D is uncertain. This CDR3 spans 12 amino acids. V was shortened by 5 bases and J by 1 base, with 5 bases between the two germline ends. Germline CDR1 is LNHDA and CDR2 is SQIVND (reference sequence). CDR3 sequence: CASSASQETQYF. The DNA for the CDR3 is TGTGCCAGTAGTGCCTCCCAAGAGACCCAGTACTTC.

The chain uses TRBV5-1 and TRBJ2-7; D might be TRBD2 (5 bases). This CDR3 region has 15 residues. V was pared by 0 bases and J by 0 bases, with 10 bases between. Germline assignment: CDR1 SGHRS and CDR2 YFSETQ. CDR3 DNA: TGCGCCAGCAGCTTGGCCCCGGGGAGCTCCTACGAGCAGTACTTC. This gives the protein CASSLAPGSSYEQYF.

The chain links TRBV4-2 to TRBJ1-5; 9 bases match TRBD1. Germline V gene lookup returns CDR1 LGHNA and CDR2 YNFKEQ. This CDR3 comprises 18 residues. Trimming took 1 base from V and 6 from J; bases not matched to a gene: 13. The CDR3 here is CASSQGLDRGTGGQPQHF. The DNA of the CDR3 is TGTGCCAGCAGCCAAGGATTAGACAGGGGGACCGGCGGTCAGCCCCAGCATTTT.

The chain combines TRBV7-2 with TRBJ1-5; the D is unclear. The germline gives CDR1 SGHTA, CDR2 FQGNSA. Trimming shortened V by 1 base and J by 8 bases, and 9 bases separated the two germline ends. The CDR3 contains 13 residues. The CDR3 DNA is TGTGCCAGCAGCTTAGGATATCGAGAGCCCCAGCATTTT. It translates to CASSLGYREPQHF.

The rearrangement uses TRBV6-5 and TRBJ1-1; tentative D call: TRBD1 (6 bases). Germline V gene data show CDR1 as MNHEY and CDR2 as SVGAGI. CDR3 length equals 12 residues. Deletions cut 8 bases from V and 10 bases from J, with 17 bases between. CDR3 residues: CASSDSSGGAFF. The DNA for the CDR3 is TGTGCCAGCTCGGACAGCTCTGGGGGAGCTTTCTTT.

The chain has TRBV9 and TRBJ1-5; D is possibly TRBD1 (5 bases). The CDR3 is 15 amino acids. Germline V gene lookup returns CDR1 SGDLS and CDR2 YYNGEE. Trimming shortened V by 0 bases and J by 0 bases, and 7 bases separated the two germline ends. The chain's CDR3 is CASSVGRDSNQPQHF. The CDR3 coding sequence is TGTGCCAGCAGCGTAGGCAGGGATAGCAATCAGCCCCAGCATTTT. Full variable domain (rest looked up from reference TRBV9 and TRBJ1-5): DSGVTQTPKHLITATGQRVTLRCSPRSGDLSVYWYQQSLDQGLQFLIQYYNGEERAKGNILERFSAQQFPDLHSELNLSSLELGDSALYFCASSVGRDSNQPQHFGDGTRLSIL.

The chain recombines TRBV5-6 with TRBJ1-2; TRBD1 aligns across 7 bases. Germline CDR1 is SGHDT and CDR2 is YYEEEE. The CDR3 consists of 13 residues. Germline trimming cut 1 base from V and 8 bases from J; bases unmatched to any gene: 5. For the CDR3, the DNA is TGTGCCAGCAGCTTGCGACAGGGAGACGGCTACACCTTC. This gives the protein CASSLRQGDGYTF.

This chain uses TRBV15 with TRBJ1-2, with 9 bases fitting TRBD1. The CDR3 is 15 amino acids. CDR1 LNHNV and CDR2 YYDKDF come from the germline V gene (reference sequence). V gave up 3 bases and J gave up 6 bases; unmatched junction bases: 8. CDR3 loop: CATSSGAGQGHGYTF. CDR3 in DNA: TGTGCCACCAGCAGTGGGGCGGGACAGGGCCATGGCTACACCTTC.

V is TRBV7-9 and J is TRBJ2-2; D assignment may be TRBD1 or TRBD2 (5 bases each). This CDR3 is built from 17 residues. The germline CDR1 and CDR2 sequences are SEHNR and FQNEAQ (reference sequence). Trimming removed 5 bases from V and 3 bases from J, with 19 bases in between. CDR3 DNA sequence: TGTGCCAGCAGCCGGCGATCGGGGCCTATGGACACCGGGGAGCTGTTTTTT. This sequence encodes CASSRRSGPMDTGELFF.

The V and J genes are TRBV19 and TRBJ1-4; TRBD1 matches 7 bases. The CDR3 has 13 residues. CDR1 is LNHDA and CDR2 is SQIVND in the germline V gene (reference sequence). Trimming took 5 bases from V and 6 from J; bases not matched to a gene: 3. The DNA of the CDR3 is TGTGCCAGTAGTCCAACAGGGGATGAAAAACTGTTTTTT. Translation: CASSPTGDEKLFF.

This clone was observed a few times. The rearrangement joins TRBV24-1 to TRBJ2-3; 12 nucleotides agree with TRBD2. Germline CDR1 reads KGHDR; CDR2 reads SFDVKD. With V trimmed by 3 bases and J by 7 bases, 4 bases remained unmatched. The CDR3 contains 15 residues. CDR3 amino acids: CATSDASGGANTQYF. The CDR3 DNA reads as TGTGCCACCAGTGATGCTAGCGGGGGGGCGAATACGCAGTATTTT.

This chain links TRBV5-1 with TRBJ1-2; 9 nucleotides match TRBD1. The CDR3 has 14 amino acids. The V and J ends lost 0 bases and 4 bases, in that order; junction bases with no gene match: 1. Germline CDR1 is SGHRS and CDR2 is YFSETQ. As DNA, the CDR3 is TGCGCCAGCAGCTTGGACAGGGGGCCCTATGGCTACACCTTC. Encoded protein: CASSLDRGPYGYTF.

V gene TRBV25-1 combines with J gene TRBJ1-2; maybe TRBD1 (5 bases). The CDR3 sequence is 16 residues long. V lost 0 bases and J lost 3, with 14 bases in between. The germline CDR1 and CDR2 sequences are MGHDK and SYGVNS. The CDR3 spells CASSEYPDGGYYGYTF. The CDR3 DNA reads as TGTGCCAGCAGTGAATACCCCGATGGGGGTTACTATGGCTACACCTTC.

The V call is TRBV6-5, the J call TRBJ2-7, with TRBD1 identical over 9 bases. CDR3 length: 16 amino acids. The germline V gene encodes CDR1 MNHEY and CDR2 SVGAGI. Trimming at V came to 8 bases and at J to 1 base, leaving 12 bases not matched to a gene. The CDR3 nucleotides read TGTGCCAGCCGTTCCGATGTGGGACAGGGTTCCTACGAGCAGTACTTC. This sequence encodes CASRSDVGQGSYEQYF.

The chain combines TRBV7-9 with TRBJ1-1; weak D call: TRBD1 (6 bases). The CDR3 has 11 amino acids. CDR1 and CDR2 from the germline V gene are SEHNR and FQNEAQ (reference sequence). Trimming pared 6 bases from V and 9 bases from J, leaving 11 bases between. The CDR3 DNA is TGTGCCAGCAGTCCCGGGACACAAGCTTTCTTT. It encodes CASSPGTQAFF.

V usage is TRBV19 and J usage is TRBJ1-5; TRBD1 matches at 7 bases. The CDR3 is 16 amino acids. Losses at the gene ends were 4 bases for V and 6 bases for J; bases not matched to a gene: 12. The V gene's germline CDR1 is LNHDA and CDR2 SQIVND (reference sequence). The CDR3 sequence is CASSTARGSRGQPQHF. The CDR3 DNA is TGTGCCAGTAGTACCGCCAGGGGGTCAAGAGGTCAGCCCCAGCATTTT.

In its sample, this clone was seen once. The CDR3: CASSPRGLQWYF. CDR3 nucleotide sequence: TGTGCCAGCTCACCGCGGGGTCTACAGTGGTATTTT. The rearrangement joins TRBV18 to TRBJ2-3; D may be TRBD2 (6 bases). This CDR3 contains 12 residues. V shed 3 bases and J shed 14 bases, with 15 bases lying between them. Germline CDR1 KGHSH, CDR2 LQKENI. Variable domain in full (rest from reference TRBV18 and TRBJ2-3): NAGVMQNPRHLVRRRGQEARLRCSPMKGHSHVYWYRQLPEEGLKFMVYLQKENIIDESGMPKERFSAEFPKEGPSILRIQQVVRGDSAAYFCASSPRGLQWYFGPGTRLTVL.

This clone was picked up one time. The chain joins TRBV5-6 to TRBJ1-6, with TRBD1 as a possible D gene (5 bases). Germline V lookup: CDR1 SGHDT, CDR2 YYEEEE. V was cut by 3 bases and J by 9 bases, with 13 bases left in between. The CDR3 is 14 residues long. The CDR3 loop is CASSSGTVTSPLHF. CDR3 DNA: TGTGCCAGCAGCTCAGGGACGGTTACTTCACCCCTCCACTTT.